This T cell receptor (beta chain) was observed in a study of T cell responses to AZD1222 COVID-19 vaccine. Overall study context: Second-dose intervals near 4 or 12 weeks were combined. Findings of the study overall: Variant regions that are unmutated are reportedly the target of nearly half of spike-specific TCRs. Donors were largely white British and mainly female; clonal diversity was possibly underestimated. Repertoires were sampled only after the peak T cell response.

Trimming left V 3 bases short and J 8 bases short, with 13 bases between. CDR1 and CDR2 from the germline V gene are ENHRY and SYGVKD. The CDR3 consists of 13 residues. Profiling relied on immunoSEQ multiplex PCR, and the TCRdb table lists in-frame clones only, not all of them. The sample consists of approximately 99,000 clones, around 84% of them appearing once. A word on this clone: Antigen: not known.

The sequence was obtained from an adult in good health. The V call is TRBV10-3, the J call TRBJ1-2, with D perhaps TRBD1 (5 bases). This specimen was peripheral blood, taken on day 0 of AZD1222 vaccination. The CDR3 protein is CAISDEGVEGYTF. The CDR3 nucleotides are TGTGCCATCAGTGACGAAGGGGTAGAAGGCTACACCTTC.